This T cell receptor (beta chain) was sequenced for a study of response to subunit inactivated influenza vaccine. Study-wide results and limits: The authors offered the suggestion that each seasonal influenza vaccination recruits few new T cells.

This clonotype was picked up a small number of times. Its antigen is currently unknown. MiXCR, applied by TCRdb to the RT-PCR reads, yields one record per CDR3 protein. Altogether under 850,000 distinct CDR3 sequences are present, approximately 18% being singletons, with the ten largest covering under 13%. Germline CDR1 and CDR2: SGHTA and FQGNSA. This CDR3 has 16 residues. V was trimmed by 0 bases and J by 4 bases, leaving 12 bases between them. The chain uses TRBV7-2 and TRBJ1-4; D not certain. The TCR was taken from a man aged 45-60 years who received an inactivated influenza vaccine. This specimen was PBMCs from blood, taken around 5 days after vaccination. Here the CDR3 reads CASSLALGFGNEKLFF. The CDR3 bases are TGTGCCAGCAGCTTAGCGCTTGGTTTCGGTAATGAAAAACTGTTTTTT.